These 5 T cell receptor beta chains originate from one sample sequenced in a study of cytomegalovirus exposure and HLA in healthy donors. The primer mix had 60 Vbeta and 13 Jbeta primers. Generated by immunoSEQ multiplex PCR, the TCRdb table keeps only in-frame clones and is missing some. The top ten clones hold less than 3% of a sample with about 140,000 clones, 75% to 85% of them seen once. Sequencing input: PBMCs. Source of these receptors: a man aged 50-59 years in good health and CMV-seronegative.

The rearrangement joins TRBV6-1 to TRBJ2-1; 10 bases line up with TRBD2. The germline CDR1 and CDR2 sequences are MNHNS and SASEGT. After removal of 1 base from V and 7 bases from J, the junction contained 4 bases not matched to a gene. The CDR3 has 15 residues. Written as DNA, the CDR3 is TGTGCCAGCAGTGAAGTAGCGGGGGGCCATAATGAGCAGTTCTTC. Encoded protein: CASSEVAGGHNEQFF.

The CDR3 DNA reads as TGTGCCAGCAGTAAAGGACTAGCGGTTACCTACGAGCAGTACTTC. Its translation is CASSKGLAVTYEQYF. The V and J genes are TRBV7-2 and TRBJ2-7; 10 bases map to TRBD2. Trimming cost V 6 bases and J 2 bases; bases outside gene matches: 7. Germline V gene data show CDR1 as SGHTA and CDR2 as FQGNSA. The CDR3 has 15 amino acids.

The chain couples TRBV7-2 to TRBJ2-7; D not certain. Looked up from germline, CDR1 is SGHTA and CDR2 is FQGNSA. The CDR3 runs to 14 residues. V lost 1 base and J lost 2, with 9 bases in between. CDR3 sequence reads: CASSLVPDTYEQYF. CDR3 DNA sequence: TGTGCCAGCAGCTTAGTCCCAGATACCTACGAGCAGTACTTC.

The genes are TRBV28 and TRBJ2-5; 8 nucleotides line up with TRBD1. Germline CDR1 and CDR2: MDHEN and SYDVKM. J lost 5 bases, V lost 4 bases, and 6 bases had no gene match. CDR3 size: 14 residues. CDR3 protein: CASSSRQGLETQYF. The CDR3 nucleotides are TGTGCCAGCAGTTCGAGACAGGGGTTGGAGACCCAGTACTTC.

The J gene is TRBJ2-1, the V gene TRBV10-3, with D perhaps TRBD1 (6 bases). V shed 7 bases and J shed 2 bases, with 12 bases lying between them. Germline CDR1 and CDR2: ENHRY and SYGVKD. This CDR3 spans 14 amino acids. CDR3 sequence reads: CAINERDTYNEQFF. In DNA form, the CDR3 reads TGTGCCATCAATGAAAGGGACACCTACAATGAGCAGTTCTTC.